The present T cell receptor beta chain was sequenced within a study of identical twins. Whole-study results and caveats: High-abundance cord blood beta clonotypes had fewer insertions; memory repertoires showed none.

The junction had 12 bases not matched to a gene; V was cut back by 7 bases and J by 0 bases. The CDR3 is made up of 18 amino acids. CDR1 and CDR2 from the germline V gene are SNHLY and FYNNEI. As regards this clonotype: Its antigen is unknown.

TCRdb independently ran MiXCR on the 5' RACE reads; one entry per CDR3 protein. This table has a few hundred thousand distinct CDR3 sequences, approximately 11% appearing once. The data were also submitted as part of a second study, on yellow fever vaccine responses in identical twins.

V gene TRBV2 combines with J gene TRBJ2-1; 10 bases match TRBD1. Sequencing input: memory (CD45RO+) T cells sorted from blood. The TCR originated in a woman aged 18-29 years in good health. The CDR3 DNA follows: TGTGCCAGCAACCTAGGGACAGGGGCCCGAAGCTCCTACAATGAGCAGTTCTTC. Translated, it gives CASNLGTGARSSYNEQFF. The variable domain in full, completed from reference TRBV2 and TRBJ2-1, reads EPEVTQTPSHQVTQMGQEVILRCVPISNHLYFYWYRQILGQKVEFLVSFYNNEISEKSEIFDDQFSVERPDGSNFTLKIRSTKLEDSAMYFCASNLGTGARSSYNEQFFGPGTRLTVL.